These 29 T cell receptor beta chains were sequenced from one sample in a study of T-cell memory formation after mild COVID-19. TCRdb reprocessed the 5' RACE reads with MiXCR, giving one entry per CDR3 protein. Among 550,000 to 650,000 distinct CDR3 sequences listed, around 16% were seen once. Sequencing used PBMCs or a T cell subset sorted from them (not recorded which). The receptors stem from an adult woman who had mild COVID-19 (a few samples of this study predate the infection). Cell type and time point are not known.

The rearrangement joins TRBV9 to TRBJ1-1; 9 positions agree with TRBD1. The J segment lost 1 base and the V segment lost 8 bases, leaving 12 bases of the junction unmatched. The CDR3 extends over 16 amino acids. The germline CDR1 and CDR2 sequences are SGDLS and YYNGEE. The CDR3 DNA reads as TGTGCCAGTTCGTTAGGGACAGGGAGGGGGAACACTGAAGCTTTCTTT. This encodes CASSLGTGRGNTEAFF. Full variable domain (missing parts from reference TRBV9 and TRBJ1-1): DSGVTQTPKHLITATGQRVTLRCSPRSGDLSVYWYQQSLDQGLQFLIQYYNGEERAKGNILERFSAQQFPDLHSELNLSSLELGDSALYFCASSLGTGRGNTEAFFGQGTRLTVV.

This clonotype was seen a few times. The chain employs TRBV29-1 and TRBJ1-1; no reliable D call. The CDR3 has 13 residues. Trimming removed 4 bases from V and 2 bases from J, with 11 bases in between. Germline V gene lookup returns CDR1 SQVTM and CDR2 ANQGSEA. The CDR3 sequence: CSVGRDSNTEAFF. The CDR3 DNA follows: TGCAGCGTTGGTAGGGATTCCAACACTGAAGCTTTCTTT.

This clonotype has more than one count but fewer than ten. The chain is built from TRBV12-3 or TRBV12-4 and TRBJ2-3, with a tentative D call TRBD2 (5 bases). The CDR3 runs 11 residues. Trimming removed 3 bases at V and 10 bases at J, with 8 bases between. The CDR3 DNA follows: TGTGCCAGCAGTTTTGGACTTTCGCAGTATTTT. Translation gives CASSFGLSQYF.

The chain joins TRBV5-1 to TRBJ1-2; D is unclear. CDR3 size: 14 residues. Germline CDR1 reads SGHRS; CDR2 reads YFSETQ. V lost 0 bases to trimming and J lost 2 bases, with 8 bases between them. The CDR3 loop reads CASSLGEQNYGYTF. The CDR3 DNA reads TGCGCCAGCAGCTTGGGGGAACAGAACTATGGCTACACCTTC.

There are a few counts of this clonotype. The CDR3 DNA reads TGCGCCAGCAGCCAATCCTGGGGGGGGCTGGGGACTGAAGCTTTCTTT. Its protein product is CASSQSWGGLGTEAFF. The chain couples TRBV4-3 to TRBJ1-1, with D perhaps TRBD1 (6 bases). The germline V and J ends were trimmed by 2 bases and 5 bases, with 18 bases remaining between them. CDR3 size: 16 residues. Germline V lookup: CDR1 LGHNA, CDR2 YSLEER.

The chain links TRBV24-1 to TRBJ2-3; no clear D. V was clipped by 5 bases and J by 10 bases, with 15 bases between them. CDR3 length: 13 amino acids. Germline lookup yields CDR1 KGHDR and CDR2 SFDVKD. The CDR3 sequence: CATSGDTHDAQYF. The CDR3 coding sequence is TGTGCCACCAGTGGTGACACCCATGATGCGCAGTATTTT.

This chain joins TRBV29-1 and TRBJ2-1; TRBD2 might be the D (5 bases). The CDR3 has 12 residues. Germline CDR1 reads SQVTM; CDR2 reads ANQGSEA. The V end lost 3 bases, the J end lost 6 bases, and 9 bases lay between the germline ends. CDR3 residues: CSVDHTSNEQFF. As DNA, the CDR3 is TGCAGCGTTGACCATACTAGCAATGAGCAGTTCTTC.

This clonotype turned up a few times. The rearrangement joins TRBV13 to TRBJ1-3; D ambiguous. The germline V gene has CDR1 PRHDT and CDR2 FYEKMQ (reference sequence). V was pared by 5 bases and J by 1 base, with 9 bases between. The CDR3 is 14 residues long. CDR3 region: CASSRPLSGNTIYF. As DNA, the CDR3 is TGTGCCAGCAGCCGACCTCTTTCTGGAAACACCATATATTTT.

The table lists this clonotype with a few counts. V and J are TRBV6-5 and TRBJ2-7; no firm D call. V dropped 2 bases and J dropped 4 bases, with 9 bases sitting between them. This CDR3 has 13 residues. CDR1 is MNHEY, CDR2 SVGAGI, per germline. The CDR3 DNA is TGTGCCAGCAGTTACGTTTCCAGTTACGAGCAGTACTTC. Its translation is CASSYVSSYEQYF.

This sequence joins TRBV29-1 and TRBJ2-2; 10 nucleotides line up with TRBD1. The V and J ends lost 5 bases and 3 bases, in that order; junction bases with no gene match: 6. The CDR3 length is 15 residues. The germline V gene has CDR1 SQVTM and CDR2 ANQGSEA. The CDR3 DNA follows: TGCAGCGTTCTTATGGGACAGGGGTACACCGGGGAGCTGTTTTTT. This encodes CSVLMGQGYTGELFF.

This chain's CDR3 is CASLSGVSQPQHF. DNA for the CDR3: TGCGCCAGCCTCTCAGGGGTTAGTCAGCCCCAGCATTTT. The chain couples TRBV5-1 to TRBJ1-5; tentative D call: TRBD1 (6 bases). Germline lookup yields CDR1 SGHRS and CDR2 YFSETQ. V gave up 7 bases and J gave up 6 bases, with 14 bases separating them. The CDR3 has 13 residues.

This chain uses TRBV5-1 with TRBJ1-1; D not resolved. The CDR3 is 16 residues long. Germline V gene sequence: CDR1 SGHRS, CDR2 YFSETQ. Trimming left V 0 bases short and J 5 bases short, with 17 bases between. The chain's CDR3 is CASSLAPQGAGTEAFF. The CDR3 nucleotides read TGCGCCAGCAGCTTGGCCCCACAAGGTGCGGGGACTGAAGCTTTCTTT.

A few counts support this clonotype. CDR3 coding DNA: TGCGCCAGCAGCTCCCCTCGGGTTGAGGGGGGAGCTAACTATGGCTACACCTTC. This encodes CASSSPRVEGGANYGYTF. V is TRBV5-1 and J is TRBJ1-2; a weak D match, TRBD1 (6 bases). V gave up 3 bases and J gave up 0 bases, with 21 bases separating them. The length of the CDR3 is 18 residues. CDR1 and CDR2 from the germline V gene are SGHRS and YFSETQ.

This clonotype was seen more than once but under ten times. The chain has TRBV5-5 and TRBJ2-7; 13 positions agree with TRBD2. CDR1 and CDR2 from the germline V gene are SGHKS and YYEKEE (reference sequence). Unmatched junction bases numbered 15, after V lost 3 bases and J lost 3 bases. The length of the CDR3 is 19 residues. CDR3 region: CASSSRGLFGTSGIYEQYF. In nucleotides, the CDR3 is TGTGCCAGCAGCTCGAGGGGCTTGTTTGGGACTAGCGGGATCTACGAGCAGTACTTC.

The chain combines TRBV2 with TRBJ2-6; no firm D call. This CDR3 comprises 15 residues. Between the trimmed V and J ends, which lost 0 bases and 4 bases, there was a span of 7 bases. Germline V gene data show CDR1 as SNHLY and CDR2 as FYNNEI. The CDR3 DNA is TGTGCCAGCAGTGAAGCTCAGGCCGGGGCCAACGTCCTGACTTTC. Translating gives CASSEAQAGANVLTF.

This clonotype has just a few counts. The chain has TRBV29-1 and TRBJ2-1; 7 bases align to TRBD2. Losses at the gene ends were 2 bases for V and 7 bases for J; bases not matched to a gene: 2. Germline lookup yields CDR1 SQVTM and CDR2 ANQGSEA. CDR3 length: 12 amino acids. The CDR3 loop reads CSVEQGGNEQFF. CDR3 in DNA: TGCAGCGTTGAACAGGGAGGGAATGAGCAGTTCTTC.

This clonotype appeared a few times. The chain recombines TRBV20-1 with TRBJ1-2; 12 bases are a match to TRBD1. The trim removed 4 bases at V and 4 bases at J, leaving 10 bases unmatched. The germline gives CDR1 DFQATT, CDR2 SNEGSKA (reference sequence). There are 16 residues in the CDR3. This chain's CDR3 is CSANPSGTGGSYGYTF. DNA for the CDR3: TGCAGTGCTAATCCGTCCGGGACAGGGGGCAGCTATGGCTACACCTTC.

This clonotype has just a few counts. J is TRBJ1-1 and V is TRBV5-8; unclear D gene. From germline, CDR1 is SGHTS and CDR2 YDEGEE. This CDR3 spans 14 amino acids. Trimming stripped 1 base from V and 1 base from J, with 8 bases between. CDR3 nucleotide sequence: TGTGCCAGCAGCTTGATGCACCCGAACACTGAAGCTTTCTTT. This encodes CASSLMHPNTEAFF.

The chain links TRBV5-6 to TRBJ2-6; no clear D gene. Trimming took 0 bases from V and 2 from J, leaving 9 bases between them. CDR3 length: 16 amino acids. Looked up from germline, CDR1 is SGHDT and CDR2 is YYEEEE. The CDR3, as DNA: TGTGCCAGCAGCTTGGGCCCGCGAACTGGGGCCAACGTCCTGACTTTC. This translates into CASSLGPRTGANVLTF.

The gene calls are TRBV15 and TRBJ1-1; D call uncertain. The V gene's germline CDR1 is LNHNV and CDR2 YYDKDF (reference sequence). Trimming stripped 3 bases from V and 4 bases from J, with 9 bases between. This CDR3 contains 13 residues. In DNA, the CDR3 is TGTGCCACCAGCAGTTCGACGCGCACTGAAGCTTTCTTT. It specifies CATSSSTRTEAFF.

The chain combines TRBV15 with TRBJ1-4; D gene ambiguous. Trimming removed 0 bases at V and 8 bases at J, with 13 bases between. Germline lookup yields CDR1 LNHNV and CDR2 YYDKDF (reference sequence). This CDR3 has 15 amino acids. Here the CDR3 reads CATSRDLGASEKLFF. DNA for the CDR3: TGTGCCACCAGCAGAGATCTTGGAGCTTCCGAAAAACTGTTTTTT.

The rearrangement joins TRBV20-1 to TRBJ1-1, with D tentatively TRBD1 (5 bases). The CDR3 is made up of 15 amino acids. Germline V gene data show CDR1 as DFQATT and CDR2 as SNEGSKA (reference sequence). Between the trimmed V and J ends, which lost 0 bases and 6 bases, there was a span of 17 bases. This CDR3 reads CSARDTTGQRAEAFF. CDR3 nucleotides: TGCAGTGCTAGAGATACGACCGGACAACGGGCTGAAGCTTTCTTT.

The gene calls are TRBV6-6 and TRBJ2-7; TRBD1 matches at 8 bases. CDR1 is MNHNY and CDR2 is SVGAGI in the germline V gene (reference sequence). The CDR3 covers 14 residues. Trimming took 7 bases from V and 0 from J; bases not matched to a gene: 5. The CDR3 is CASTITGGSYEQYF. CDR3 in DNA: TGTGCCAGCACCATTACAGGGGGCTCCTACGAGCAGTACTTC.

This sequence joins TRBV9 and TRBJ2-7; D might be TRBD2 (5 bases). V lost 0 bases, J lost 0 bases, and 13 bases lay in between. Germline CDR1 reads SGDLS; CDR2 reads YYNGEE. CDR3 length: 16 residues. The CDR3 loop is CASSVDGSADSYEQYF. The CDR3 nucleotides read TGTGCCAGCAGCGTAGATGGTAGCGCCGACTCCTACGAGCAGTACTTC.

This clonotype turned up a few times. The chain joins TRBV29-1 to TRBJ1-1; 9 bases are a match to TRBD1. The CDR3 totals 17 residues. J lost 1 base, V lost 6 bases, and 15 bases had no gene match. Germline V CDR1 and CDR2: SQVTM, ANQGSEA. The chain's CDR3 is CSVQTQDRGWGNTEAFF. The DNA of the CDR3 is TGCAGCGTCCAAACACAGGACAGGGGATGGGGGAACACTGAAGCTTTCTTT.

This clonotype has a handful of counts. The V gene is TRBV12-3 or TRBV12-4, the J gene TRBJ1-1; TRBD1 matches 8 bases. This CDR3 spans 13 amino acids. Trimming at V came to 8 bases and at J to 3 bases, leaving 5 bases not matched to a gene. The CDR3 DNA reads TGTGCCAGCTTCTACAGGGGGTACACTGAAGCTTTCTTT. This translates into CASFYRGYTEAFF.

This clonotype was counted a few times. This chain joins TRBV19 and TRBJ1-3; no firm D call. This CDR3 has 15 amino acids. The V gene's germline CDR1 is LNHDA and CDR2 SQIVND (reference sequence). Trimming took off 5 bases at V and 2 bases at J, with 13 bases between the two ends. CDR3 nucleotides: TGTGCCAGTAGTGCAGGAGGTTTTACTGGAAACACCATATATTTT. Protein: CASSAGGFTGNTIYF.

V is TRBV7-9 and J is TRBJ2-3; D assignment may be TRBD1 or TRBD2 (5 bases each). The V end was cut by 5 bases, the J end by 2 bases, with 14 bases between. The germline V gene encodes CDR1 SEHNR and CDR2 FQNEAQ (reference sequence). This CDR3 is 15 amino acids long. The CDR3 sequence: CASSLHGALTDTQYF. CDR3 DNA: TGTGCCAGCAGCCTGCACGGGGCACTCACAGATACGCAGTATTTT.

This clonotype was counted a single time. J is TRBJ1-1 and V is TRBV7-9; D is perhaps TRBD1 (6 bases). The V gene's germline CDR1 is SEHNR and CDR2 FQNEAQ (reference sequence). The length of the CDR3 is 15 residues. V was clipped by 2 bases and J by 5 bases, with 15 bases between them. CDR3 amino acids: CASSLPLGGKTEAFF. The CDR3 region has the DNA TGTGCCAGCAGCTTACCCCTCGGGGGCAAAACTGAAGCTTTCTTT.